Below are 27 T cell receptor beta chains sequenced from a single sample in a study of shared clonotypes between healthy human individuals. Clones were sequenced by immunoSEQ multiplex PCR, and TCRdb holds only the in-frame ones, with some missing. The sample consists of about 680,000 clones, around three quarters of them appearing once. The material sequenced was memory CD4+ T cells sorted from blood. Subset defined: CD45RA-negative fraction. These TCRs come from a woman aged 25 to 39 in good health.

The V and J genes are TRBV28 and TRBJ2-3; 7 positions match TRBD2. Trimming removed 3 bases from V and 2 bases from J; junction bases left unmatched: 2. The CDR3 has 14 residues. Germline V gene lookup returns CDR1 MDHEN and CDR2 SYDVKM. In nucleotides, the CDR3 is TGTGCCAGCAGTTTGGGAGGGTTCACAGATACGCAGTATTTT. This encodes CASSLGGFTDTQYF.

This chain joins TRBV29-1 and TRBJ2-7, with D perhaps matching TRBD1 (6 bases). The V gene's germline CDR1 is SQVTM and CDR2 ANQGSEA. This CDR3 comprises 11 residues. Trimming cost V 4 bases and J 7 bases, with 11 bases left between them. CDR3 DNA: TGCAGCGTTGGAGAGGGGGAAGAGCAGTACTTC. Translating gives CSVGEGEEQYF.

This chain connects TRBV5-1 to TRBJ2-7, with D possibly being TRBD2 (5 bases). The V gene's germline CDR1 is SGHRS and CDR2 YFSETQ. Trimming left V 3 bases short and J 3 bases short, with 10 bases between. This CDR3 contains 13 residues. The CDR3 loop reads CASSSWTRYEQYF. The CDR3 DNA follows: TGCGCCAGCAGCTCCTGGACTCGCTACGAGCAGTACTTC.

This clone turned up a few times. The V call is TRBV20-1, the J call TRBJ2-5; D remains ambiguous. Germline lookup yields CDR1 DFQATT and CDR2 SNEGSKA (reference sequence). Trimming took 6 bases from V and 2 from J, leaving 7 bases between them. This CDR3 has 11 residues. The CDR3: CSAPRQETQYF. CDR3 bases: TGCAGTGCGCCCCGACAAGAGACCCAGTACTTC.

The V gene is TRBV19, the J gene TRBJ2-1; 12 bases match TRBD2. The J segment lost 6 bases and the V segment lost 5 bases, leaving 8 bases of the junction unmatched. This CDR3 has 16 residues. CDR1 is LNHDA, CDR2 SQIVND, per germline (reference sequence). The CDR3 DNA sequence: TGTGCCAGTAGTTCTCGACTAGCGGGAGCAGGCAATGAGCAGTTCTTC. Translated, it gives CASSSRLAGAGNEQFF.

The chain carries TRBV5-1 and TRBJ2-7; D might be TRBD2 (5 bases). The germline V gene encodes CDR1 SGHRS and CDR2 YFSETQ. Trimming pared 4 bases from V and 4 bases from J, leaving 15 bases between. The CDR3 is 14 amino acids. The CDR3 nucleotides are TGCGCCAGCAGCCCCCAAGAGGGCGGTTACGAGCAGTACTTC. This encodes CASSPQEGGYEQYF. The whole variable domain, filled in from reference TRBV5-1 and TRBJ2-7, reads KAGVTQTPRYLIKTRGQQVTLSCSPISGHRSVSWYQQTPGQGLQFLFEYFSETQRNKGNFPGRFSGRQFSNSRSEMNVSTLELGDSALYLCASSPQEGGYEQYFGPGTRLTVT.

This rearrangement joins TRBV19 to TRBJ2-7, with D uncertain. In germline, CDR1 is LNHDA, CDR2 SQIVND (reference sequence). The CDR3 has 12 amino acids. V lost 0 bases and J 6 bases, leaving 6 bases between the germline ends. As DNA, the CDR3 is TGTGCCAGTAGTATAGACCGTCGCGAGCAGTACTTC. It yields the protein CASSIDRREQYF.

CDR3: CASSQDRWQGGNSPLHF. Written as DNA, the CDR3 is TGCGCCAGCAGCCAAGATCGATGGCAGGGGGGAAATTCACCCCTCCACTTT. The V call is TRBV4-1, the J call TRBJ1-6; the match to TRBD1 covers 7 bases. The CDR3 spans 17 residues. Looked up from germline, CDR1 is MGHRA and CDR2 is YSYEKL. Losses at the gene ends were 0 bases for V and 7 bases for J; bases not matched to a gene: 9.

The J gene is TRBJ2-3, the V gene TRBV29-1; 8 positions match TRBD2. Germline CDR1 reads SQVTM; CDR2 reads ANQGSEA. The CDR3 loop spans 16 amino acids. The V and J ends lost 0 bases and 0 bases, in that order; junction bases with no gene match: 5. CDR3 in amino acids: CSVEDPRTSSTDTQYF. The CDR3, as DNA: TGCAGCGTTGAAGACCCCAGGACTAGCAGCACAGATACGCAGTATTTT.

This chain connects TRBV6-5 to TRBJ2-1, with 7 bases aligning to TRBD1. The germline CDR1 and CDR2 sequences are MNHEY and SVGAGI. CDR3 size: 14 residues. V gave up 8 bases and J gave up 4 bases; unmatched junction bases: 8. The CDR3 protein is CASRNGDRYNEQFF. The CDR3 DNA reads as TGTGCCAGCCGTAACGGGGACAGATACAATGAGCAGTTCTTC.

The chain employs TRBV29-1 and TRBJ1-3; the D gene is possibly TRBD1 (5 bases). Germline-derived CDR1 and CDR2 are SQVTM and ANQGSEA. This CDR3 contains 15 residues. V was shortened by 1 base and J by 4 bases, with 14 bases between the two germline ends. CDR3 residues: CSVEVQGRDGNTIYF. In DNA form, the CDR3 reads TGCAGCGTTGAAGTTCAGGGTAGAGACGGAAACACCATATATTTT.

J is TRBJ2-5 and V is TRBV28; D gene uncertain. V was pared by 4 bases and J by 1 base, with 10 bases between. The germline gives CDR1 MDHEN, CDR2 SYDVKM. The CDR3 is 14 residues long. CDR3 DNA: TGTGCCAGCAGTTCCCCGGCAAGCCAAGAGACCCAGTACTTC. Its translation is CASSSPASQETQYF.

The chain recombines TRBV5-1 with TRBJ1-2; TRBD1 is a possible D gene (5 bases). Germline V gene data show CDR1 as SGHRS and CDR2 as YFSETQ. Trimming removed 4 bases from V and 7 bases from J, with 17 bases in between. The CDR3 covers 14 residues. The CDR3 coding sequence is TGCGCCAGCAGCCTATACCGGGACCTCGGTGGCTACACCTTC. It specifies CASSLYRDLGGYTF.

This rearrangement joins TRBV6-5 to TRBJ1-2, with D perhaps matching TRBD1 (5 bases). The CDR3 covers 13 residues. Germline lookup yields CDR1 MNHEY and CDR2 SVGAGI. Trimming stripped 6 bases from V and 3 bases from J, with 11 bases between. DNA of the CDR3: TGTGCCAGCAGATCCAGGGCCTACTATGGCTACACCTTC. Encoded protein: CASRSRAYYGYTF.

This clone was observed a handful of times. The rearrangement uses TRBV27 and TRBJ2-7; tentative D call: TRBD2 (6 bases). The CDR3 extends over 15 amino acids. V lost 6 bases and J 3 bases, leaving 18 bases between the germline ends. Germline CDR1 and CDR2: MNHEY and SMNVEV (reference sequence). In nucleotides, the CDR3 is TGTGCCAGCAGGGGGGGACCGGGAAAAATCTACGAGCAGTACTTC. Amino acid sequence: CASRGGPGKIYEQYF.

J is TRBJ2-3 and V is TRBV27, with D hard to call. This CDR3 spans 14 amino acids. With 7 bases removed from V and 1 base from J, the gap between germline ends came to 12 bases. The germline gives CDR1 MNHEY, CDR2 SMNVEV (reference sequence). CDR3 sequence: CASTSIDGTDTQYF. The CDR3 DNA reads TGTGCCAGCACTTCAATAGATGGCACAGATACGCAGTATTTT.

This chain joins TRBV28 and TRBJ1-5; 7 bases are shared with TRBD1. With 5 bases clipped from V and 8 bases from J, the junction kept 12 bases outside the gene matches. Germline loops: CDR1 MDHEN, CDR2 SYDVKM. This CDR3 is built from 15 residues. The DNA for the CDR3 is TGTGCCAGCAGTCCCCAGGGCCACAGGGGTAAGCCCCAGCATTTT. It codes for CASSPQGHRGKPQHF.

V gene TRBV7-2 combines with J gene TRBJ1-2, with D hard to call. This CDR3 contains 14 residues. V was pared by 2 bases and J by 4 bases, with 11 bases between. CDR1 SGHTA and CDR2 FQGNSA come from the germline V gene. For the CDR3, the DNA is TGTGCCAGCAGCTTACTCGGAGGTCTCTATGGCTACACCTTC. Translating gives CASSLLGGLYGYTF. The full variable domain, completed using reference TRBV7-2 and TRBJ1-2, is GAGVSQSPSNKVTEKGKDVELRCDPISGHTALYWYRQSLGQGLEFLIYFQGNSAPDKSGLPSDRFSAERTGGSVSTLTIQRTQQEDSAVYLCASSLLGGLYGYTFGSGTRLTVV.

This clone was observed at least ten times. The V and J genes are TRBV7-9 and TRBJ2-1; TRBD2 agrees at 8 bases. The CDR3 covers 13 residues. V was pared by 8 bases and J by 7 bases, with 7 bases of the junction left unmatched. Germline-derived CDR1 and CDR2 are SEHNR and FQNEAQ (reference sequence). The CDR3 spells CASGKREINEQFF. The CDR3, as DNA: TGTGCCAGCGGCAAGCGGGAGATAAATGAGCAGTTCTTC.

The rearrangement links TRBV25-1 to TRBJ2-4; D is uncertain. This CDR3 contains 12 residues. The V gene lost 6 bases and the J gene lost 8 bases, with 11 bases spanning the gap. Germline CDR1 is MGHDK and CDR2 is SYGVNS. CDR3 nucleotide sequence: TGTGCCAGCAGACGAGGTGGAGACATTCAGTACTTC. This gives the protein CASRRGGDIQYF.

The J gene is TRBJ2-1, the V gene TRBV29-1; 9 bases fit TRBD2. The CDR3 runs to 15 residues. Looked up from germline, CDR1 is SQVTM and CDR2 is ANQGSEA. The ends lost 8 bases at V and 6 bases at J; junction bases unmatched: 14. CDR3 bases: TGCAGCCTCCAGACTAGCGGTTGGATGGGCAATGAGCAGTTCTTC. This sequence encodes CSLQTSGWMGNEQFF.

This chain joins TRBV2 and TRBJ1-4; TRBD1 aligns across 9 bases. The CDR3 loop spans 15 amino acids. The V segment lost 5 bases and the J segment 8 bases; nucleotides outside the gene matches: 9. From germline, CDR1 is SNHLY and CDR2 FYNNEI. The CDR3 loop is CASSIQGALGEKLFF. The CDR3 DNA is TGTGCCAGCAGTATACAGGGGGCGCTTGGCGAAAAACTGTTTTTT.

Only a few counts were recorded for this clone. The CDR3 spells CASSPNSGSRYEQYF. CDR3 DNA sequence: TGCGCCAGCAGCCCCAATAGCGGGAGTAGGTACGAGCAGTACTTC. The rearrangement links TRBV5-1 to TRBJ2-7, with 9 bases lining up with TRBD2. With V trimmed by 4 bases and J by 4 bases, 9 bases remained unmatched. From germline, CDR1 is SGHRS and CDR2 YFSETQ. This CDR3 has 15 amino acids.

This clone was counted only a few times. The chain has TRBV15 and TRBJ1-3; 8 nucleotides match TRBD1. The V and J ends lost 4 bases and 5 bases, in that order; junction bases with no gene match: 4. This CDR3 comprises 14 residues. The germline CDR1 and CDR2 sequences are LNHNV and YYDKDF (reference sequence). CDR3 in amino acids: CATSKDRGRNTIYF. CDR3 nucleotide sequence: TGTGCCACCAGCAAAGACAGGGGAAGAAACACCATATATTTT.

The rearrangement joins TRBV2 to TRBJ2-5; 7 bases agree with TRBD2. CDR3 length: 14 amino acids. J gave up 1 base and V 6 bases, and 5 bases lay outside the gene matches. Germline assignment: CDR1 SNHLY and CDR2 FYNNEI. The DNA for the CDR3 is TGTGCCAGCAGGCCGGGAGGACCCCAAGAGACCCAGTACTTC. Translation: CASRPGGPQETQYF.

V is TRBV28 and J is TRBJ2-7; D unresolved. Germline V gives CDR1 MDHEN, CDR2 SYDVKM. Trimming stripped 11 bases from V and 7 bases from J, with 15 bases between. This CDR3 spans 11 amino acids. DNA of the CDR3: TGTGCCGCGGAACAGAATAAAGAGCAGTACTTC. Protein: CAAEQNKEQYF.

The chain employs TRBV28 and TRBJ2-7; weak D call: TRBD1 (6 bases). V lost 3 bases and J 6 bases, leaving 15 bases between the germline ends. This CDR3 has 14 residues. Germline V gene lookup returns CDR1 MDHEN and CDR2 SYDVKM. The CDR3 spells CASSLLQGPGEQYF. In nucleotides, the CDR3 is TGTGCCAGCAGTTTGTTACAGGGCCCTGGCGAGCAGTACTTC. Full variable domain (outside the CDR3, taken from reference TRBV28 and TRBJ2-7): DVKVTQSSRYLVKRTGEKVFLECVQDMDHENMFWYRQDPGLGLRLIYFSYDVKMKEKGDIPEGYSVSREKKERFSLILESASTNQTSMYLCASSLLQGPGEQYFGPGTRLTVT.